The 25 T cell receptor beta chains below all came from one sample that was sequenced in a study of T-cell memory formation after mild COVID-19. TCRdb passed the 5' RACE reads through MiXCR, listing each CDR3 protein once. The sample lists under 250,000 distinct CDR3 sequences, about 11% seen once, with less than 4% in the top ten. Sequencing was performed on PBMCs or a T cell subset sorted from them (not recorded which). Every receptor here comes from a man younger than 30 who had mild COVID-19 (a few samples of this study predate the infection). Cell type and time point are not known.

The chain recombines TRBV18 with TRBJ2-1; D is perhaps TRBD2 (5 bases). The V end lost 2 bases, the J end lost 9 bases, and 14 bases lay between the germline ends. The CDR3 totals 14 residues. Germline V gene sequence: CDR1 KGHSH, CDR2 LQKENI. The CDR3 loop is CASSPKSLASEQFF. The CDR3 nucleotides are TGTGCCAGCTCACCAAAGTCGCTAGCAAGTGAGCAGTTCTTC.

This clonotype was observed a few times. V usage is TRBV18 and J usage is TRBJ1-4; 8 bases agree with TRBD1. V dropped 4 bases and J dropped 5; count of bases not matched to a gene: 9. Germline-derived CDR1 and CDR2 are KGHSH and LQKENI. The CDR3 totals 16 residues. The CDR3 spells CASSLQKTGVNEKLFF. In nucleotides, the CDR3 is TGTGCCAGCTCACTACAGAAGACAGGGGTAAATGAAAAACTGTTTTTT.

The chain combines TRBV20-1 with TRBJ1-2; D is possibly TRBD1 (5 bases). Trimming took 6 bases from V and 6 from J, leaving 14 bases between them. This CDR3 has 12 residues. CDR1 DFQATT and CDR2 SNEGSKA come from the germline V gene (reference sequence). CDR3 loop: CSARDLGDGYTF. Here the CDR3 DNA reads TGCAGTGCCCGGGACCTGGGTGATGGCTACACCTTC.

This clonotype was recorded a few times. V is TRBV5-4 and J is TRBJ1-2; D gene unclear. This CDR3 is 14 amino acids long. Germline loops: CDR1 SGHNT, CDR2 YYREEE (reference sequence). The V and J ends lost 4 bases and 3 bases respectively, with 13 bases between them. The CDR3 DNA follows: TGTGCCAGCAGCCCGTTAGCCACAGACTATGGCTACACCTTC. The encoded protein is CASSPLATDYGYTF.

Only a few counts were recorded for this clonotype. The chain employs TRBV20-1 and TRBJ2-3; 8 bases are shared with TRBD2. The CDR3 is 16 residues long. Germline-derived CDR1 and CDR2 are DFQATT and SNEGSKA (reference sequence). The ends lost 3 bases at V and 5 bases at J; junction bases unmatched: 13. The CDR3 DNA reads TGCAGTGCTAGGGTCTGGGGGCTAGCGGGTGGAGATACGCAGTATTTT. Its protein is CSARVWGLAGGDTQYF.

There are a few counts of this clonotype. V and J are TRBV9 and TRBJ2-5; 7 positions match TRBD1. Germline V gene data show CDR1 as SGDLS and CDR2 as YYNGEE. J gave up 7 bases and V 2 bases, and 8 bases lay outside the gene matches. The CDR3 contains 14 residues. The chain's CDR3 is CASSVDQGDGTQYF. As DNA, the CDR3 is TGTGCCAGCAGCGTGGACCAGGGGGACGGGACCCAGTACTTC.

The chain couples TRBV4-3 to TRBJ2-5, with a weak D call TRBD1 (6 bases). Germline values: CDR1 LGHNA, CDR2 YSLEER. CDR3 length: 18 residues. V gave up 0 bases and J gave up 1 base, with 18 bases separating them. As DNA, the CDR3 is TGCGCCAGCAGCCAAGATTTGGGGACGGGGACATCCCAAGAGACCCAGTACTTC. Translated: CASSQDLGTGTSQETQYF.

In this sample, this clonotype turned up a few times. CDR3 in amino acids: CASHPGLAGHTQYF. In DNA form, the CDR3 reads TGTGCCAGCCACCCCGGACTAGCGGGGCATACGCAGTATTTT. The V and J genes are TRBV7-2 and TRBJ2-3, with 12 bases fitting TRBD2. The CDR3 covers 14 residues. The V gene end was trimmed by 8 bases and the J gene end by 7 bases; junction bases not matched to a gene: 7. Germline assignment: CDR1 SGHTA and CDR2 FQGNSA.

This clonotype was counted only a few times. The chain carries TRBV29-1 and TRBJ1-1; a weak D match, TRBD1 (5 bases). This CDR3 has 13 residues. Between the trimmed V and J ends, which lost 7 bases and 1 base, there was a span of 13 bases. Germline V gene lookup returns CDR1 SQVTM and CDR2 ANQGSEA. CDR3 DNA: TGCAGCGCAGCCCGACAGACGAACACTGAAGCTTTCTTT. Encoded protein: CSAARQTNTEAFF.

This clonotype was counted a few times. V usage is TRBV20-1 and J usage is TRBJ1-2, with D possibly TRBD1 on 5 matching bases. Trimming stripped 3 bases from V and 6 bases from J, with 14 bases between. There are 13 residues in the CDR3. CDR1 is DFQATT, CDR2 SNEGSKA, per germline (reference sequence). The CDR3 is CSASHPGRDGYTF. For the CDR3, the DNA is TGCAGTGCTAGTCACCCAGGGCGGGATGGCTACACCTTC.

The V and J genes are TRBV3-1 and TRBJ2-1; the D is unclear. Deletions cut 3 bases from V and 11 bases from J, with 8 bases between. The CDR3 is 11 amino acids. Germline V CDR1 and CDR2: LGHDT, YNNKEL (reference sequence). CDR3 protein: CASSHGAQQFF. For the CDR3, the DNA is TGTGCCAGCAGCCACGGAGCCCAGCAGTTCTTC.

This clonotype was detected only a few times. The J gene is TRBJ2-1, the V gene TRBV29-1; TRBD1 agrees at 10 bases. V was clipped by 7 bases and J by 7 bases; unmatched bases: 7. There are 13 residues in the CDR3. Germline V gene sequence: CDR1 SQVTM, CDR2 ANQGSEA. In DNA, the CDR3 is TGCAGCGCGAACCGGGACAGGGGAAATGAGCAGTTCTTC. Translation gives CSANRDRGNEQFF.

In its sample, this clonotype was seen a few times. The rearrangement uses TRBV7-2 and TRBJ2-5; 11 bases are shared with TRBD2. The CDR3 is made up of 15 amino acids. Germline V gives CDR1 SGHTA, CDR2 FQGNSA. With V trimmed by 5 bases and J by 4 bases, 6 bases remained unmatched. CDR3: CASSPTSGGPETQYF. The CDR3 coding sequence is TGTGCCAGCAGCCCCACTAGCGGGGGACCAGAGACCCAGTACTTC.

This clonotype turned up a few times. V gene TRBV5-4 combines with J gene TRBJ2-5, with 9 bases matching TRBD1. The CDR3 extends over 14 amino acids. Germline V gene data show CDR1 as SGHNT and CDR2 as YYREEE (reference sequence). Losses at the gene ends were 6 bases for V and 4 bases for J; bases not matched to a gene: 7. The CDR3 region has the DNA TGTGCCAGCACCAAACAGGGGGCGGGAGAGACCCAGTACTTC. It translates to CASTKQGAGETQYF.

This clonotype was detected a few times. The CDR3 DNA reads TGCAGTGCGCCCTCCCCAGCGGAAGATACGCAGTATTTT. Translation gives CSAPSPAEDTQYF. The V gene is TRBV20-1, the J gene TRBJ2-3, with D possibly matching TRBD2 (5 bases). The germline V gene has CDR1 DFQATT and CDR2 SNEGSKA (reference sequence). CDR3 length: 13 amino acids. V lost 6 bases to trimming and J lost 5 bases, with 15 bases between them.

This clonotype has more than one count but fewer than ten. V is TRBV28 and J is TRBJ2-7; tentative D call: TRBD2 (5 bases). This CDR3 is 15 amino acids long. Germline values: CDR1 MDHEN, CDR2 SYDVKM. V shed 2 bases and J shed 2 bases, with 13 bases lying between them. The CDR3 is CASSLRGSLAYEQYV. CDR3 coding DNA: TGTGCCAGCAGTTTAAGAGGGTCTCTTGCCTACGAGCAGTACGTC.

This clonotype was detected once. The chain recombines TRBV30 with TRBJ2-7; D remains unclear. The germline CDR1 and CDR2 sequences are GTSNPN and SVGIG (reference sequence). V shed 0 bases and J shed 7 bases, with 7 bases lying between them. This CDR3 spans 11 amino acids. CDR3 nucleotide sequence: TGTGCCTGGAGTGTCGCAGGAGAGCAGTACTTC. It specifies CAWSVAGEQYF.

The chain is built from TRBV12-3 or TRBV12-4 and TRBJ1-2; perhaps TRBD1 as D (6 bases). The CDR3 sequence is 15 residues long. V shed 2 bases and J shed 0 bases, with 10 bases lying between them. The CDR3 region has the DNA TGTGCCAGCAGTTTAATAGCAGGGGCTAACTATGGCTACACCTTC. Its translation: CASSLIAGANYGYTF.

This clonotype was seen only a few times. The genes are TRBV2 and TRBJ1-5; 7 nucleotides align to TRBD1. Germline CDR1 is SNHLY and CDR2 is FYNNEI. CDR3 size: 14 residues. After removal of 5 bases from V and 4 bases from J, the junction contained 5 bases not matched to a gene. CDR3 loop: CASSKGAANQPQHF. The CDR3 DNA is TGTGCCAGCAGTAAGGGGGCTGCGAATCAGCCCCAGCATTTT.

The table lists this clonotype with many counts. The chain combines TRBV7-2 with TRBJ2-3, with a weak D call TRBD2 (6 bases). The CDR3 is 16 residues long. V lost 0 bases and J 1 base, leaving 11 bases between the germline ends. Germline V gives CDR1 SGHTA, CDR2 FQGNSA. The CDR3 nucleotides are TGTGCCAGCAGCTTAGCCTCTCGCGGGGGCACAGATACGCAGTATTTT. Its translation: CASSLASRGGTDTQYF.

This clonotype was seen at least ten times. The DNA of the CDR3 is TGCGCCAGCAGCTTGGAGCAAAATTACAATGAGCAGTTCTTC. Residues: CASSLEQNYNEQFF. The chain joins TRBV5-1 to TRBJ2-1; unclear D gene. Between the trimmed V and J ends, which lost 0 bases and 4 bases, there was a span of 8 bases. This CDR3 contains 14 residues. CDR1 is SGHRS, CDR2 YFSETQ, per germline.

This chain connects TRBV4-3 to TRBJ1-2, with unresolved D. This CDR3 comprises 14 residues. Per the germline V gene, CDR1 is LGHNA and CDR2 is YSLEER. V lost 4 bases and J lost 8, with 17 bases in between. CDR3 DNA sequence: TGCGCCAGCAGCCTCGGAGGGCCCTTCGACGGCTACACCTTC. Its protein is CASSLGGPFDGYTF.

This clonotype was counted a few times. The genes are TRBV6-2 or TRBV6-3 and TRBJ1-6; D remains ambiguous. The V gene's germline CDR1 is MNHEY and CDR2 SVGEGT. The CDR3 has 15 residues. V lost 6 bases and J 0 bases, leaving 9 bases between the germline ends. This CDR3 is CASRMMSSYNSPLHF. The CDR3 DNA reads as TGTGCCAGCAGGATGATGAGCTCCTATAATTCACCCCTCCACTTT.

This clonotype was counted only a few times. The chain joins TRBV3-1 to TRBJ2-1; 8 bases line up with TRBD2. The CDR3 is 15 residues long. Trimming cost V 6 bases and J 8 bases; bases outside gene matches: 12. CDR1 LGHDT and CDR2 YNNKEL come from the germline V gene (reference sequence). This CDR3 reads CASSAIGGTSDEQFF. In DNA form, the CDR3 reads TGTGCCAGCAGTGCGATAGGCGGGACTAGTGATGAGCAGTTCTTC.

As regards this clonotype: A read error is likely, as this CDR3 ends without the conserved phenylalanine or tryptophan. The chain links TRBV6-5 to TRBJ1-2; 7 bases map to TRBD1. The V segment lost 2 bases and the J segment 8 bases; nucleotides outside the gene matches: 5. Germline V gene data show CDR1 as MNHEY and CDR2 as SVGAGI. This CDR3 has 13 residues. The CDR3 spells CASSYPDRVGYTL. In DNA form, the CDR3 reads TGTGCCAGCAGTTACCCTGACAGGGTAGGCTACACCTTA.